This paragraph reports one T cell receptor beta chain. Its antigen is currently unknown. The CDR3 is made up of 15 amino acids. CDR1 and CDR2 (germline): SGHTA, FQGTGA. V was clipped by 1 base and J by 7 bases; unmatched bases: 7. The data belong to a study of a mutant IDH1 vaccine in newly diagnosed glioma. Produced via immunoSEQ multiplex PCR; TCRdb's table is partial and in-frame only. The sample holds roughly 86,000 clones, 80% to 90% seen once. The time point is: week 47, end of study. A single vaccine dose contained 300 ug of mutant IDH1 20-mer peptide, and topical imiquimod was used with it. This chain uses TRBV7-3 with TRBJ2-1; TRBD2 matches 7 bases. The TCR originated in a man aged 40-55 years with glioma. The sequenced sample was PBMCs, obtained from a glioma patient whose treatment included an IDH1 peptide vaccine. The CDR3 here is CASSLRGGYENEQFF. The CDR3 DNA sequence: TGTGCCAGCAGCTTAAGGGGAGGGTATGAAAATGAGCAGTTCTTC.